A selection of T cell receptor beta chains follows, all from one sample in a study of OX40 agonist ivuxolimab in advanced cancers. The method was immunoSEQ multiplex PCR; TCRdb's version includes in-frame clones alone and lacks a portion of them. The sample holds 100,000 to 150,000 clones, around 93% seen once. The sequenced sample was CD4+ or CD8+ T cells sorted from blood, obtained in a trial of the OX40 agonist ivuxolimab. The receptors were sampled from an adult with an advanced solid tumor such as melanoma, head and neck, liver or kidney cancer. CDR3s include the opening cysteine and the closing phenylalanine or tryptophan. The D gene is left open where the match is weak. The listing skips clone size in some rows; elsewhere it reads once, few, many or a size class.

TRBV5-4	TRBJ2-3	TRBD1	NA	TGTGCCAGCAGCTTCCGTACACAGGGGGCAGATACGCAGTATTTT	CASSFRTQGADTQYF
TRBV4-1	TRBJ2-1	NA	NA	TGCGCCAGCAGCGGGACACAACCGAGCTCCTACAATGAGCAGTTCTTC	CASSGTQPSSYNEQFF
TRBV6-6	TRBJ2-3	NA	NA	TGTGCCAGCAGGCCTCCGGGTAGGCGCACAGATACGCAGTATTTT	CASRPPGRRTDTQYF
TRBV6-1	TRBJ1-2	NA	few	TGTGCCAGCAGTGAAGCTCCCGGGACGGGAAGGGGCTACACCTTC	CASSEAPGTGRGYTF
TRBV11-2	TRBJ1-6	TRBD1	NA	TGTGCCAGCAGCTTAGCCCCGACAGGGATCAATTCACCCCTCCACTTT	CASSLAPTGINSPLHF
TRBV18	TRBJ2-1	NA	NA	TGTGCCAGCTCACCTACGATCGGGGAGCAGTTCTTC	CASSPTIGEQFF
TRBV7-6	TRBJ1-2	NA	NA	TGTGCCAGCAGCTCCAACCTCAGGGGTGAAGGCTACACCTTC	CASSSNLRGEGYTF
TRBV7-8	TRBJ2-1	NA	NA	TGTGCCAGCAGGCTGGGTTCGGACAATGAGCAGTTCTTC	CASRLGSDNEQFF
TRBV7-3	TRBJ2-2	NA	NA	TGTGCCAGCAGCCCGGACGGACCGAACACCGGGGAGCTGTTTTTT	CASSPDGPNTGELFF
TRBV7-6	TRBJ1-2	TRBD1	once	TGTGCCAGCAGCTTAGTGGGACAGGGTCAGGAAGGCTACACCTTC	CASSLVGQGQEGYTF
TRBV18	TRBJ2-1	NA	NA	TGTGCCAGCTCAACCACCCGACTAGTAGATGAGCAGTTCTTC	CASSTTRLVDEQFF
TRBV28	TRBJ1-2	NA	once	TGTGCCAGCAGTCTCAGGACTGTCCAAAACTATGGCTACACCTTC	CASSLRTVQNYGYTF
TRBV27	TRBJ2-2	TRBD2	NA	TGTGCCAGCAGTCGGGCCGGGACTAGCGGGGTGGCGAACACCGGGGAGCTGTTTTTT	CASSRAGTSGVANTGELFF
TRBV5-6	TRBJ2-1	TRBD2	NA	TGTGCCAGCAGCTTGCCGACTAGCGGGATTTACAATGAGCAGTTCTTC	CASSLPTSGIYNEQFF
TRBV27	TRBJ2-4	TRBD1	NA	TGTGCCAGCAGAAAGGACAGGGGTAATGAGAAAAACATTCAGTACTTC	CASRKDRGNEKNIQYF
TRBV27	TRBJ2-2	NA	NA	TGTGCCAGCAGTTTAAGGTCGAACACCGGGGAGCTGTTTTTT	CASSLRSNTGELFF